The entry below gives a single T cell receptor (beta chain) sequence along with its context. Antigen specificity is unknown. The data stem from a study of T cell clonotyping in hematopoietic cell transplantation. Broader study findings: Pathologically expanded recipient clonotypes increased progressively from day 30 to day 180 as diversity fell.

Germline V gene data show CDR1 as MNHEY and CDR2 as SVGAGI. The germline V and J ends were trimmed by 5 bases and 7 bases, with 9 bases remaining between them. CDR3 length: 12 residues. This table comes from immunoSEQ multiplex PCR, and its TCRdb copy is limited to in-frame clones, with some not included. The sample includes approximately 25,000 clones, 90% to 97% of them seen just once. This receptor was taken from a man aged 45-65 years in good health. Some clones in this sample may be carry-over from other donors' samples. The chain has TRBV6-5 and TRBJ1-5; D is uncertain. Input material: peripheral blood mononuclear cells. The CDR3: CASSAPVQPQHF. Written as DNA, the CDR3 is TGTGCCAGCAGTGCCCCCGTGCAGCCCCAGCATTTT.